The 22 T cell receptor beta chains given below trace back to one sample, sequenced in a study of cytomegalovirus exposure and HLA in healthy donors. PCR primers comprised 60 Vbeta and 13 Jbeta primers. The assay was immunoSEQ multiplex PCR, and TCRdb's table has in-frame clones only and misses some. The sample has about 150,000 clones; more than 75% are singletons. Input material: PBMCs. These receptors originate from a human donor in good health.

This rearrangement joins TRBV19 to TRBJ1-5, with 9 bases matching TRBD1. This CDR3 is 16 amino acids long. Germline V gene sequence: CDR1 LNHDA, CDR2 SQIVND (reference sequence). V lost 5 bases, J lost 4 bases, and 9 bases stayed unmatched. The CDR3 DNA reads TGTGCCAGTAGTGTGACCGGACAGGGGAAAAATCAGCCCCAGCATTTT. Amino acids: CASSVTGQGKNQPQHF. The entire variable domain, with the rest obtained from reference TRBV19 and TRBJ1-5, is as follows: DGGITQSPKYLFRKEGQNVTLSCEQNLNHDAMYWYRQDPGQGLRLIYYSQIVNDFQKGDIAEGYSVSREKKESFPLTVTSAQKNPTAFYLCASSVTGQGKNQPQHFGDGTRLSIL.

This sequence joins TRBV5-6 and TRBJ1-4; the D gene is possibly TRBD1 (6 bases). V was shortened by 3 bases and J by 7 bases, with 13 bases between the two germline ends. The CDR3 has 14 amino acids. Germline values: CDR1 SGHDT, CDR2 YYEEEE. Here the CDR3 DNA reads TGTGCCAGCAGCTCCGGGACAATACTTGAAAAACTGTTTTTT. Translated: CASSSGTILEKLFF.

This chain links TRBV6-5 with TRBJ2-7; perhaps TRBD2 as D (6 bases). Germline CDR1 MNHEY, CDR2 SVGAGI. With 8 bases removed from V and 3 bases from J, the gap between germline ends came to 20 bases. The CDR3 covers 15 residues. CDR3 protein: CASQGGGDANYEQYF. The CDR3 DNA sequence: TGTGCCAGCCAAGGTGGCGGGGACGCGAACTACGAGCAGTACTTC.

The table lists this clone with a count of one. This rearrangement joins TRBV30 to TRBJ2-7, with TRBD2 as a possible D gene (6 bases). CDR3 size: 11 residues. Germline CDR1 and CDR2: GTSNPN and SVGIG (reference sequence). Trimming removed 2 bases at V and 7 bases at J, with 9 bases between. Written as DNA, the CDR3 is TGTGCCTGGAGTTCCGGGGGAGAGCAGTACTTC. Translated: CAWSSGGEQYF.

In this sample, this clone turned up a few times. The chain combines TRBV6-1 with TRBJ1-1; D unresolved. The CDR3 is 16 amino acids. V lost 3 bases and J 6 bases, leaving 20 bases between the germline ends. Germline lookup yields CDR1 MNHNS and CDR2 SASEGT. The CDR3 here is CASSDALPSGVAEAFF. CDR3 DNA sequence: TGTGCCAGCAGTGACGCTCTACCGAGCGGGGTCGCTGAAGCTTTCTTT.

Notes on this clone: Other DNA sequences within the sample encode an identical CDR3. The chain joins TRBV6-6 to TRBJ2-7; possibly TRBD2 for D (5 bases). The CDR3 runs 15 residues. The V end lost 6 bases, the J end lost 3 bases, and 18 bases lay between the germline ends. Germline CDR1 reads MNHNY; CDR2 reads SVGAGI (reference sequence). As DNA, the CDR3 is TGTGCCAGCAGCCAAGGACTGGTGAGCCTCTACGAGCAGTACTTC. It is translated as CASSQGLVSLYEQYF.

The rearrangement joins TRBV7-9 to TRBJ1-2; no reliable D call. V was cut by 0 bases and J by 2 bases, with 10 bases left in between. The CDR3 extends over 15 amino acids. CDR1 and CDR2 from the germline V gene are SEHNR and FQNEAQ (reference sequence). The DNA for the CDR3 is TGTGCCAGCAGCTTAGCAGGCCAGGCCAACTATGGCTACACCTTC. It specifies CASSLAGQANYGYTF.

CDR3 bases: TGTGCCAGCAGTGGAGACGGGCAAGAGACCCAGTACTTC. Its protein product is CASSGDGQETQYF. The chain carries TRBV2 and TRBJ2-5, with unresolved D. Looked up from germline, CDR1 is SNHLY and CDR2 is FYNNEI. This CDR3 comprises 13 residues. V lost 4 bases to trimming and J lost 2 bases, with 8 bases between them.

The V call is TRBV4-1, the J call TRBJ1-1, with D maybe TRBD1 (6 bases). The CDR3 loop spans 14 amino acids. V lost 5 bases and J lost 1, with 11 bases in between. From germline, CDR1 is MGHRA and CDR2 YSYEKL. CDR3 residues: CASSKGGENTEAFF. The CDR3 DNA reads as TGCGCCAGCAGCAAAGGGGGGGAGAACACTGAAGCTTTCTTT.

The rearrangement links TRBV12-2 to TRBJ1-2. TRBV12-2 counts as a pseudogene. This CDR3 is 16 amino acids long. DNA for the CDR3: TGTGCAAGTCGCTCCCCCCCCGCACCTAGGAACTATGGCTACACCTTC. It encodes CASRSPPAPRNYGYTF.

The chain employs TRBV30 and TRBJ2-7, with unresolved D. CDR3 size: 11 residues. Trimming took off 0 bases at V and 4 bases at J, with 4 bases between the two ends. CDR1 GTSNPN and CDR2 SVGIG come from the germline V gene (reference sequence). The CDR3 protein is CAWSVTYEQYF. Written as DNA, the CDR3 is TGTGCCTGGAGTGTAACTTACGAGCAGTACTTC.

The chain employs TRBV7-9 and TRBJ1-2, with 7 bases matching TRBD1. The CDR3 totals 13 residues. V lost 5 bases and J lost 5; bases outside the gene matches: 5. Germline V gene lookup returns CDR1 SEHNR and CDR2 FQNEAQ (reference sequence). CDR3 loop: CASSGGQAYGYTF. The CDR3 DNA reads as TGTGCCAGCAGCGGAGGACAGGCGTATGGCTACACCTTC.

This clone appeared a single time. The rearrangement joins TRBV18 to TRBJ1-5, with D possibly matching TRBD1 (5 bases). CDR1 is KGHSH and CDR2 is LQKENI in the germline V gene. V gave up 2 bases and J gave up 7 bases, with 9 bases separating them. The CDR3 has 13 residues. The CDR3 sequence is CASSPEWGQPQHF. The DNA for the CDR3 is TGTGCCAGCTCACCAGAGTGGGGCCAGCCCCAGCATTTT.

The V and J genes are TRBV6-5 and TRBJ2-7, with TRBD2 matching 12 bases. The CDR3 is made up of 15 amino acids. Trimming cost V 5 bases and J 5 bases; bases outside gene matches: 7. Germline CDR1 MNHEY, CDR2 SVGAGI. In DNA form, the CDR3 reads TGTGCCAGCAGTATCCGGACTAGCGGGATTCACGAGCAGTACTTC. It encodes CASSIRTSGIHEQYF.

This chain links TRBV5-6 with TRBJ1-3; perhaps TRBD1 as D (5 bases). Germline loops: CDR1 SGHDT, CDR2 YYEEEE. With 4 bases removed from V and 0 bases from J, the gap between germline ends came to 17 bases. The length of the CDR3 is 17 residues. The CDR3 loop reads CASSPSPDSLSGNTIYF. The CDR3 DNA sequence: TGTGCCAGCAGCCCCTCGCCCGACAGTCTCTCTGGAAACACCATATATTTT.

This clone showed up just once. The chain combines TRBV6-1 with TRBJ1-1; TRBD1 is a possible D gene (5 bases). Germline V gene data show CDR1 as MNHNS and CDR2 as SASEGT. Trimming removed 7 bases at V and 4 bases at J, with 19 bases between. The CDR3 length is 15 residues. The CDR3 region has the DNA TGTGCCAGCAAGGTTGCAGGGTGCGAAGCCACTGAAGCTTTCTTT. Translating it yields CASKVAGCEATEAFF.

The rearrangement links TRBV5-4 to TRBJ1-5; tentative D call: TRBD1 (5 bases). Trimming stripped 0 bases from V and 15 bases from J, with 16 bases between. The CDR3 loop spans 13 amino acids. Germline V lookup: CDR1 SGHNT, CDR2 YYREEE (reference sequence). CDR3 DNA: TGTGCCAGCAGCTTGGATCGTGGGGGGACCCGGCATTTT. This codes for CASSLDRGGTRHF. Full variable domain (rest looked up from reference TRBV5-4 and TRBJ1-5): ETGVTQSPTHLIKTRGQQVTLRCSSQSGHNTVSWYQQALGQGPQFIFQYYREEENGRGNFPPRFSGLQFPNYSSELNVNALELDDSALYLCASSLDRGGTRHFGDGTRLSIL.

This rearrangement joins TRBV7-9 to TRBJ2-7; TRBD2 matches at 7 bases. This CDR3 comprises 12 residues. The V and J ends lost 2 bases and 9 bases, in that order; junction bases with no gene match: 4. Germline V gives CDR1 SEHNR, CDR2 FQNEAQ (reference sequence). DNA for the CDR3: TGTGCCAGCAGCTTACTGGGGGAGGGGCAGTACTTC. Translation gives CASSLLGEGQYF.

The chain recombines TRBV6-5 with TRBJ2-3; D may be TRBD2 (5 bases). Per the germline V gene, CDR1 is MNHEY and CDR2 is SVGAGI. Between the trimmed V and J ends, which lost 6 bases and 6 bases, there was a span of 19 bases. CDR3 length: 15 amino acids. The CDR3 DNA is TGTGCCAGCAGCCGAGGTTACGGGCGGGCCGATACGCAGTATTTT. This encodes CASSRGYGRADTQYF.

This chain uses TRBV28 with TRBJ1-5, with TRBD1 identical over 9 bases. CDR1 and CDR2 (germline): MDHEN, SYDVKM. Trimming removed 6 bases from V and 2 bases from J; junction bases left unmatched: 5. This CDR3 spans 15 amino acids. CDR3 coding DNA: TGTGCCAGCAGCCCCCGACAGGGGGGCAATCAGCCCCAGCATTTT. It yields the protein CASSPRQGGNQPQHF.

V is TRBV6-5 and J is TRBJ1-6; 7 positions match TRBD1. Germline V lookup: CDR1 MNHEY, CDR2 SVGAGI. The CDR3 sequence is 15 residues long. Unmatched junction bases numbered 9, after V lost 6 bases and J lost 7 bases. In nucleotides, the CDR3 is TGTGCCAGCAGGTATTTCGGACAGGTCAATTCACCCCTCCACTTT. It codes for CASRYFGQVNSPLHF.

The chain links TRBV29-1 to TRBJ2-5; D is unresolved. Deletions cut 1 base from V and 2 bases from J, with 14 bases between. Germline V gene lookup returns CDR1 SQVTM and CDR2 ANQGSEA. The CDR3 sequence is 15 residues long. As DNA, the CDR3 is TGCAGCGTTGAAGGGGCAGCAACCTTACAAGAGACCCAGTACTTC. It is translated as CSVEGAATLQETQYF.